The clone carrying this T cell receptor beta chain was counted a single time. Its antigen remains unknown. This specimen comes from a study of cytomegalovirus exposure and HLA in healthy donors. Whole-study results and caveats: The study flagged about 150 TCR beta chains as cytomegalovirus-associated. Reported results showed that the classifier diagnosed cytomegalovirus status with high specificity and sensitivity.

This CDR3 region has 13 residues. Per the germline V gene, CDR1 is SNHLY and CDR2 is FYNNEI. The V and J ends lost 2 bases and 3 bases respectively, with 6 bases between them. Data came from immunoSEQ multiplex PCR; TCRdb stores just in-frame clones and leaves some out. The sample yields some 60,000 clones, approximately 96% seen once. Donors were drawn from the roughly 110-subject validation cohort, separate from the approximately 670-subject first cohort. The source material was PBMCs. The receptor's source is a man aged 18 to 30 in good health and CMV-seronegative. The gene calls are TRBV2 and TRBJ2-3, with D unresolved. The CDR3 loop reads CASSEYRTDTQYF. The DNA for the CDR3 is TGTGCCAGCAGTGAATACAGAACAGATACGCAGTATTTT.